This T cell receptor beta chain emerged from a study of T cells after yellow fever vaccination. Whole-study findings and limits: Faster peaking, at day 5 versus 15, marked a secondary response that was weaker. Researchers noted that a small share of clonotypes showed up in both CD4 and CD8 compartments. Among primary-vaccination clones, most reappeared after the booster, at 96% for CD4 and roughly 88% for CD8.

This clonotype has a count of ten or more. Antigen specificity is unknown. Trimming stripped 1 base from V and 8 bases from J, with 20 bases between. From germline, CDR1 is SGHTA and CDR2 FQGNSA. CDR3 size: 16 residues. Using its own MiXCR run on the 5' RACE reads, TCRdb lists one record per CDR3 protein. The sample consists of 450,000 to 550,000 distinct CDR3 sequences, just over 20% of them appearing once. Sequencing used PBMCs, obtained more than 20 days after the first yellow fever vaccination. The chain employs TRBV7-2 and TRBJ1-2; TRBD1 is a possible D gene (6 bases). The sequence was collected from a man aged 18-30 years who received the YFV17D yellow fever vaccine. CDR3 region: CASSLVAGGQVLGYTF. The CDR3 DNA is TGTGCCAGCAGCTTAGTGGCTGGGGGGCAAGTACTCGGCTACACCTTC.